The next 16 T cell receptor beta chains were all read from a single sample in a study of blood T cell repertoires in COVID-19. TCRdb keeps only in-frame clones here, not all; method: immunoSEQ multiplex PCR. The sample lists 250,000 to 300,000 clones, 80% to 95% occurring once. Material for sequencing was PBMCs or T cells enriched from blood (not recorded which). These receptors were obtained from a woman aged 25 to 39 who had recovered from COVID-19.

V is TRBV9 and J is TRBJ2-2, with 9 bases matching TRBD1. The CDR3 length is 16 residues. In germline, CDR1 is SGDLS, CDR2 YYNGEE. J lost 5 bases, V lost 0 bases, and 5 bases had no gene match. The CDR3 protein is CASSVGDRAGTGELFF. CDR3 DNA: TGTGCCAGCAGCGTAGGGGACAGGGCGGGGACCGGGGAGCTGTTTTTT.

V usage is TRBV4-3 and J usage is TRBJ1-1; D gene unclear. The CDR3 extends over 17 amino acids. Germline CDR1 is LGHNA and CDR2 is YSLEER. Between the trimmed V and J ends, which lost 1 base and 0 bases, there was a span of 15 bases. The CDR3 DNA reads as TGCGCCAGCAGCCAAGGAGGGCACGGTTACATGAACACTGAAGCTTTCTTT. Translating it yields CASSQGGHGYMNTEAFF.

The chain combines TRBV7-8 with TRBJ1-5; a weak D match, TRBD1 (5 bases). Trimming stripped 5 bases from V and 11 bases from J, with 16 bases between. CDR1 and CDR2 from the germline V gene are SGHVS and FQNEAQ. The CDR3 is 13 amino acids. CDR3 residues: CASSDQKRGTQHF. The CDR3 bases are TGTGCCAGCAGCGACCAGAAACGGGGGACCCAGCATTTT.

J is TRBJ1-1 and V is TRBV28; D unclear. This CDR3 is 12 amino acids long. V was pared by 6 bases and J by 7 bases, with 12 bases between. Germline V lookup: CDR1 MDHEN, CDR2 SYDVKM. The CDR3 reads CASRESSGEAFF. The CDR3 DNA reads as TGTGCCAGCAGGGAGTCTTCGGGTGAAGCTTTCTTT.

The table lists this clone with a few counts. The CDR3 DNA sequence: TGTGCCACCAGCAGAGGGGGACAGGGTACCGGGGAGCTGTTTTTT. Encoded protein: CATSRGGQGTGELFF. V and J are TRBV15 and TRBJ2-2; 9 bases map to TRBD1. The CDR3 has 15 amino acids. Germline trimming cut 1 base from V and 5 bases from J; bases unmatched to any gene: 2. Looked up from germline, CDR1 is LNHNV and CDR2 is YYDKDF (reference sequence).

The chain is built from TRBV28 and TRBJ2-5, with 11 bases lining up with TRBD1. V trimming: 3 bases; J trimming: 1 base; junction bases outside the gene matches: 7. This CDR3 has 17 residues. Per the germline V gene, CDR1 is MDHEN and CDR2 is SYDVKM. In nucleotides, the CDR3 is TGTGCCAGCAGTTTCCCCCCTGGGACAGGGGGCCAAGAGACCCAGTACTTC. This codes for CASSFPPGTGGQETQYF.

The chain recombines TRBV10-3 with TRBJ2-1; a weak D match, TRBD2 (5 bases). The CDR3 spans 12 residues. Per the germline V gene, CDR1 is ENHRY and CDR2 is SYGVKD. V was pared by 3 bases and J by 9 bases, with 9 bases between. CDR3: CAISDKGSEQFF. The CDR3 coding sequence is TGTGCCATCAGTGATAAAGGGAGTGAGCAGTTCTTC.

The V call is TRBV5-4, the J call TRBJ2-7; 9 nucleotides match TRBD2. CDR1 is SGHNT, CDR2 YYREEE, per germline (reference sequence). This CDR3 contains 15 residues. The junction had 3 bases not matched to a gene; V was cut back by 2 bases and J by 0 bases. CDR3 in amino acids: CASSFLAGNSYEQYF. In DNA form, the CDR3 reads TGTGCCAGCAGCTTCCTAGCGGGAAACTCCTACGAGCAGTACTTC.

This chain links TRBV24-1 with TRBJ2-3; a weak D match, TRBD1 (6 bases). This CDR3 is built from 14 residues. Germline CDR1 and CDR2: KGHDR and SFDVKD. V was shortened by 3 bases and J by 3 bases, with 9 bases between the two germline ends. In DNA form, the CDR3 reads TGTGCCACCAGTGATCCAGGACAGACAGATACGCAGTATTTT. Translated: CATSDPGQTDTQYF.

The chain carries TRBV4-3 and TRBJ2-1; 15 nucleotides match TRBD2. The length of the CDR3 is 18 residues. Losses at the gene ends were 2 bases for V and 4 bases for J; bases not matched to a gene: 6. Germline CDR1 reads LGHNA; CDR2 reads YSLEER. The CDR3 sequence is CASSQRGLAGGKYNEQFF. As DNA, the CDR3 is TGCGCCAGCAGCCAACGGGGACTAGCGGGAGGCAAATACAATGAGCAGTTCTTC.

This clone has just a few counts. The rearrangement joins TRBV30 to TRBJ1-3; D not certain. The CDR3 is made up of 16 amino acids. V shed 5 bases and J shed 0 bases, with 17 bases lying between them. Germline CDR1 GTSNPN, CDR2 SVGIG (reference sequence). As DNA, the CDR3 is TGTGCCTGGGGTCCGTCGGAGCTCCTCTCTGGAAACACCATATATTTT. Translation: CAWGPSELLSGNTIYF.

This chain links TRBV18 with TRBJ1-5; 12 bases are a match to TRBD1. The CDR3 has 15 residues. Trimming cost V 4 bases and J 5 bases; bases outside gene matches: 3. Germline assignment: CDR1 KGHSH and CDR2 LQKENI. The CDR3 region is CASSRDRGRDQPQHF. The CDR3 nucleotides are TGTGCCAGCTCACGGGACAGGGGGCGCGATCAGCCCCAGCATTTT.

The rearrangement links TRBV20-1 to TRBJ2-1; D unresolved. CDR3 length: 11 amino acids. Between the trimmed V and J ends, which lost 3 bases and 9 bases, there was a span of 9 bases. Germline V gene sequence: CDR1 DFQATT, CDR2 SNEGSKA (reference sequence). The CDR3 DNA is TGCAGTGCTAGTTTTACCAGTGAGCAGTTCTTC. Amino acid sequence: CSASFTSEQFF.

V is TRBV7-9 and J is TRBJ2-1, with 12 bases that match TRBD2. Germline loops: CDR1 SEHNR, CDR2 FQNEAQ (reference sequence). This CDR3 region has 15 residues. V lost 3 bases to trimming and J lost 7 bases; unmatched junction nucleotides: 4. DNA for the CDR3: TGTGCCAGCAGCTTGGGACTAGCGGGTGGGAATGAGCAGTTCTTC. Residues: CASSLGLAGGNEQFF.

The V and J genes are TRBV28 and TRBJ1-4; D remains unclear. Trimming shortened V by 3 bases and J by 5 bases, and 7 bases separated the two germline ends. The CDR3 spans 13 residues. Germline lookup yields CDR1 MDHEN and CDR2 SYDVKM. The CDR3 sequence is CASSLSQNEKLFF. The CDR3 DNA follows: TGTGCCAGCAGTTTGTCCCAGAATGAAAAACTGTTTTTT.

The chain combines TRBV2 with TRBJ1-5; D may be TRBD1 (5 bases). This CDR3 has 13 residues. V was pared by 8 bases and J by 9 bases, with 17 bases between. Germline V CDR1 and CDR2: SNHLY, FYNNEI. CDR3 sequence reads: CASGLDSFGPQHF. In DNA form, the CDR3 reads TGTGCCAGCGGCCTAGACAGCTTTGGGCCCCAGCATTTT.